A single sample gave rise to the 10 T cell receptor beta chains below, sequenced in a study of radiation and T cells in renal cell carcinoma. Time point: baseline pretreatment blood. Treatment specified: 15 Gy SBRT to primary tumor, nephrectomy 4 weeks later. The method was immunoSEQ multiplex PCR; TCRdb's version includes in-frame clones alone and lacks a portion of them. The sample has approximately 150,000 clones, roughly 83% seen once. The sequencing here drew on blood, taken from a patient whose treatment included radiotherapy and nephrectomy. The receptor set was obtained from a woman aged 45-65 years with renal cell carcinoma.

The J gene is TRBJ1-2, the V gene TRBV28; TRBD1 agrees at 9 bases. Trimming cost V 5 bases and J 5 bases; bases outside gene matches: 12. CDR1 and CDR2 from the germline V gene are MDHEN and SYDVKM. The CDR3 loop spans 16 amino acids. The CDR3, as DNA: TGTGCCAGCAGTGCGACTTTCGGCGGACAGGGGTATGGCTACACCTTC. Translated, it gives CASSATFGGQGYGYTF.

The chain has TRBV29-1 and TRBJ1-2; D is uncertain. Trimming shortened V by 5 bases and J by 4 bases, and 14 bases separated the two germline ends. This CDR3 comprises 13 residues. Germline V gene lookup returns CDR1 SQVTM and CDR2 ANQGSEA. The CDR3 DNA reads TGCAGCGTTTACGTCCAGGCCCGCTATGGCTACACCTTC. Its protein product is CSVYVQARYGYTF.

About this clone: Compared with germline, one end of the junction differs, possibly owing to a read error. The genes are TRBV6-5 and TRBJ2-1, with a tentative D call TRBD2 (6 bases). The germline CDR1 and CDR2 sequences are MNHEY and SVGAGI. The CDR3 is 11 amino acids. In DNA, the CDR3 is TGTGCCAGCAGACACGGTGGCGGGACGGTCTTC. As protein: CASRHGGGTVF.

The chain combines TRBV14 with TRBJ2-7, with a weak D call TRBD2 (5 bases). This CDR3 region has 16 residues. CDR1 is SGHDN and CDR2 is FVKESK in the germline V gene. V dropped 4 bases and J dropped 2 bases, with 18 bases sitting between them. This chain's CDR3 is CASSLGFRGPAYEQYF. The CDR3 DNA reads as TGTGCCAGCAGCCTAGGATTTCGGGGTCCGGCCTACGAGCAGTACTTC.

The chain uses TRBV30 and TRBJ1-6; a possible D gene is TRBD1 (5 bases). V dropped 3 bases and J dropped 8 bases, with 11 bases sitting between them. CDR1 is GTSNPN and CDR2 is SVGIG in the germline V gene (reference sequence). The CDR3 covers 13 residues. The CDR3 is CAWRGVIDSPLHF. The DNA for the CDR3 is TGTGCCTGGAGAGGGGTCATAGATTCACCCCTCCACTTT. The whole variable domain, remainder taken from reference TRBV30 and TRBJ1-6, is SQTIHQWPATLVQPVGSPLSLECTVEGTSNPNLYWYRQAAGRGLQLLFYSVGIGQISSEVPQNLSASRPQDRQFILSSKKLLLSDSGFYLCAWRGVIDSPLHFGNGTRLTVT.

The chain employs TRBV5-1 and TRBJ2-4, with TRBD1 matching over 7 bases. V gave up 0 bases and J gave up 6 bases; unmatched junction bases: 6. The CDR3 has 15 residues. Per the germline V gene, CDR1 is SGHRS and CDR2 is YFSETQ. The CDR3 DNA reads as TGCGCCAGCAGCTTGGGCGGACAGGCGGGAAACATTCAGTACTTC. It codes for CASSLGGQAGNIQYF.

This clone was seen just once. V usage is TRBV29-1 and J usage is TRBJ1-2, with D possibly matching TRBD1 (6 bases). Trimming took off 1 base at V and 2 bases at J, with 14 bases between the two ends. The CDR3 has 15 residues. Germline values: CDR1 SQVTM, CDR2 ANQGSEA. The CDR3 loop reads CSVEAPEGGNYGYTF. CDR3 coding DNA: TGCAGCGTTGAAGCTCCTGAAGGGGGGAACTATGGCTACACCTTC.

The chain uses TRBV7-2 and TRBJ2-3; D remains ambiguous. There are 15 residues in the CDR3. The ends were cut back, 5 bases at V and 6 bases at J, with 18 bases in the middle. CDR1 is SGHTA and CDR2 is FQGNSA in the germline V gene. CDR3 DNA sequence: TGTGCCAGCAGCCCCCGGGCAAATGGTGGGGATACGCAGTATTTT. Its protein product is CASSPRANGGDTQYF.

This chain links TRBV14 with TRBJ2-7; 11 nucleotides match TRBD1. The CDR3 consists of 15 residues. CDR1 and CDR2 (germline): SGHDN, FVKESK. J was trimmed by 1 base and V by 4 bases; bases with no gene match: 3. The CDR3 protein is CASSPGTGGSYEQYF. The CDR3 DNA reads as TGTGCCAGCAGCCCCGGGACAGGGGGTTCCTACGAGCAGTACTTC.

This sequence joins TRBV4-1 and TRBJ1-6; D is undetermined. The CDR3 has 14 amino acids. Looked up from germline, CDR1 is MGHRA and CDR2 is YSYEKL. Trimming took 0 bases from V and 9 from J, leaving 9 bases between them. The CDR3 DNA reads TGCGCCAGCAGCCAAGATGAGATCCTTTCACCCCTCCACTTT. As protein: CASSQDEILSPLHF.